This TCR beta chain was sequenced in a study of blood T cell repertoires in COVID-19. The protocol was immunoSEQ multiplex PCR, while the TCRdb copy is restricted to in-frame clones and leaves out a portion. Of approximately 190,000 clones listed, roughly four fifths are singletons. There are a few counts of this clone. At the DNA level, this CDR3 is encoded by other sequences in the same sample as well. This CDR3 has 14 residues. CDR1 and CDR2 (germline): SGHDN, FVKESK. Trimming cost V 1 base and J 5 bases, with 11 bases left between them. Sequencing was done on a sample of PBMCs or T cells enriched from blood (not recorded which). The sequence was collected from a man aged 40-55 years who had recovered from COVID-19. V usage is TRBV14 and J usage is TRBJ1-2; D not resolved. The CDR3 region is CASSQGSGYYGYTF. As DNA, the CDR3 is TGTGCCAGCAGCCAAGGGTCAGGTTATTATGGCTACACCTTC.